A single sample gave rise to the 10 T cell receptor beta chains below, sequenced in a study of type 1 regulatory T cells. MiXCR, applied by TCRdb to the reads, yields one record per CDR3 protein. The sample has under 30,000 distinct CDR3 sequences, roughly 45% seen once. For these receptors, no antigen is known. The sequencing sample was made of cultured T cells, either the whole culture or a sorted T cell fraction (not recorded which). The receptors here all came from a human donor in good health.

In nucleotides, the CDR3 is TGTGCCAGCAGCTTAGGGGACCGATACAGGGTAAAAGAGACCCAGTACTTC. It translates to CASSLGDRYRVKETQYF. The rearrangement uses TRBV7-9 and TRBJ2-5, with D possibly TRBD1 on 6 matching bases. V was cut by 1 base and J by 3 bases, with 18 bases left in between. The CDR3 consists of 17 residues. Germline V gene sequence: CDR1 SEHNR, CDR2 FQNEAQ (reference sequence).

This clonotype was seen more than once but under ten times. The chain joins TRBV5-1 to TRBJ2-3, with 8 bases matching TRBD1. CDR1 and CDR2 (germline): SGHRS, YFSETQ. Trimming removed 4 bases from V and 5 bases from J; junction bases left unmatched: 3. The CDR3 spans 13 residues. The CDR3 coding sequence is TGCGCCAGCAGCGTGACAGGGGTAGATACGCAGTATTTT. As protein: CASSVTGVDTQYF.

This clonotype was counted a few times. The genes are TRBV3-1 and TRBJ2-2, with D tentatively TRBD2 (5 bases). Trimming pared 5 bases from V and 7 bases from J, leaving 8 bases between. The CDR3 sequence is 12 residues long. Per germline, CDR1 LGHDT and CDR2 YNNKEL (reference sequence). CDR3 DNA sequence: TGTGCCAGCAGCTTCGGGGACGGGGAGCTGTTTTTT. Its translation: CASSFGDGELFF. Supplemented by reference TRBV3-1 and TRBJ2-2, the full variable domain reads DTAVSQTPKYLVTQMGNDKSIKCEQNLGHDTMYWYKQDSKKFLKIMFSYNNKELIINETVPNRFSPKSPDKAHLNLHINSLELGDSAVYFCASSFGDGELFFGEGSRLTVL.

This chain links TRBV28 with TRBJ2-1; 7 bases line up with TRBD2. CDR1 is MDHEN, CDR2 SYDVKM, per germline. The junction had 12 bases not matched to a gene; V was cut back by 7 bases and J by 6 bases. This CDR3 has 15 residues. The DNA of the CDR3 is TGTGCCAGCACTACGTGGGCGGGGGTTACCAATGAGCAGTTCTTC. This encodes CASTTWAGVTNEQFF.

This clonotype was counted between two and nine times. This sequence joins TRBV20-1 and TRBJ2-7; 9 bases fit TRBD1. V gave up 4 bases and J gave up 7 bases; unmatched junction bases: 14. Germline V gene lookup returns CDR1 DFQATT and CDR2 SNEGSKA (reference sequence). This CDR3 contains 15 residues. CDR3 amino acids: CSAIDTGGRSGEQYF. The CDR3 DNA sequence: TGCAGTGCTATAGACACAGGGGGCCGGAGCGGGGAGCAGTACTTC.

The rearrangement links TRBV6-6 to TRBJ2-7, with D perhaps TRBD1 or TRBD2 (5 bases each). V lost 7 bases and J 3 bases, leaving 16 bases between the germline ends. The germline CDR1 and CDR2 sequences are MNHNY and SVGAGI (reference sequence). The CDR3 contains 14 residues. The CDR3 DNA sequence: TGTGCCAGCACCCGGGACCCGGAATTCTACGAGCAGTACTTC. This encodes CASTRDPEFYEQYF.

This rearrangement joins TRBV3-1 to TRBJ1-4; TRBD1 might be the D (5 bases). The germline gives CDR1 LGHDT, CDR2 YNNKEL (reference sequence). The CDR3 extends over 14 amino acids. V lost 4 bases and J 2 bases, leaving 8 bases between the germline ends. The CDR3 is CASSRQGTNEKLFF. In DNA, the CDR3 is TGTGCCAGCAGCCGGCAGGGTACTAATGAAAAACTGTTTTTT.

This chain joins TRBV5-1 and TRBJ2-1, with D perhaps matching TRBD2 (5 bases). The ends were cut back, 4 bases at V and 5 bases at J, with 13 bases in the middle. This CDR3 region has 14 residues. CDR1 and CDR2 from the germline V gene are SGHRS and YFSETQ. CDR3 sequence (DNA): TGCGCCAGCAGCGCGGACTTAAGGAACAATGAGCAGTTCTTC. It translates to CASSADLRNNEQFF.

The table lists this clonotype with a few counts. CDR3 in amino acids: CASSFGAGTAVSTDTQYF. The CDR3 DNA follows: TGTGCCAGCAGCTTCGGAGCCGGGACAGCAGTAAGCACAGATACGCAGTATTTT. The V gene is TRBV7-9, the J gene TRBJ2-3, with 7 bases matching TRBD1. V dropped 3 bases and J dropped 0; count of bases not matched to a gene: 12. The CDR3 runs to 18 residues. Germline values: CDR1 SEHNR, CDR2 FQNEAQ (reference sequence).

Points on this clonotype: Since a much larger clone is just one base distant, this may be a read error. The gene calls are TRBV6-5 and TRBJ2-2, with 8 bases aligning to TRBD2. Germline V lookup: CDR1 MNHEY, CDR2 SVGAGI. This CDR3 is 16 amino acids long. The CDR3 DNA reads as TGTGCCAGCAGTTACTCCACGGGAGGGGGAGCCGGGGGGCTGTTTTTT. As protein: CASSYSTGGGAGGLFF.